This section outlines one T cell receptor (beta chain) sequence together with its context. Its antigen is as yet unknown. Attached unique molecular identifiers marked individual cDNA molecules. TCRdb used MiXCR to reprocess the 5' RACE reads, holding one entry per CDR3 protein. The sample yields fewer than 80,000 distinct CDR3 sequences, around a tenth seen once. The record originates from a study of early T cells in non-severe SARS-CoV-2 infection. Whole-study findings and limits: The VDJdb matching leaned toward anti-spike CD8 responses and overlooked private and CD4 specificities.

The CDR3 has 14 residues. Germline V lookup: CDR1 SGHRS, CDR2 YFSETQ. The V gene end was trimmed by 0 bases and the J gene end by 7 bases; junction bases not matched to a gene: 5. The TCR comes from an adult who was a healthcare worker with PCR-confirmed SARS-CoV-2 infection or an uninfected control (not recorded which). This chain joins TRBV5-1 and TRBJ1-2, with 8 bases fitting TRBD1. The sequenced sample was whole blood. As DNA, the CDR3 is TGCGCCAGCAGCTTGGCAGGGGGCGCGATTGGCTACACCTTC. This encodes CASSLAGGAIGYTF.